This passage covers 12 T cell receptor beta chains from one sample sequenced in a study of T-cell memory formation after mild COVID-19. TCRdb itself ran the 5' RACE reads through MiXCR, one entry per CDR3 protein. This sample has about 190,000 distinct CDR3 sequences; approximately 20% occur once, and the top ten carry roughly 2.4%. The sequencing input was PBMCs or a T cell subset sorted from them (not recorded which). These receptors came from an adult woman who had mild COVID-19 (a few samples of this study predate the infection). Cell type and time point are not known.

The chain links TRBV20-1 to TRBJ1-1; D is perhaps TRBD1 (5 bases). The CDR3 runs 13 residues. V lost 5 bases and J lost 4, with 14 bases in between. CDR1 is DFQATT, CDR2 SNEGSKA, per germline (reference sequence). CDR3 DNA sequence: TGCAGTGCTCCACGTCCTGGGGGCACTGAAGCTTTCTTT. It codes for CSAPRPGGTEAFF.

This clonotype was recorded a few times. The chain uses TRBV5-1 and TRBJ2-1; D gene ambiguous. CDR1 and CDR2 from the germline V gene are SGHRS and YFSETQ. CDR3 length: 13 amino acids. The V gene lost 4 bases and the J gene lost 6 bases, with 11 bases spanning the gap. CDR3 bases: TGCGCCAGCAGCCTCGACTCCCCCAATGAGCAGTTCTTC. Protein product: CASSLDSPNEQFF. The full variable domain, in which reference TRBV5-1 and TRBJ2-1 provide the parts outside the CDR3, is KAGVTQTPRYLIKTRGQQVTLSCSPISGHRSVSWYQQTPGQGLQFLFEYFSETQRNKGNFPGRFSGRQFSNSRSEMNVSTLELGDSALYLCASSLDSPNEQFFGPGTRLTVL.

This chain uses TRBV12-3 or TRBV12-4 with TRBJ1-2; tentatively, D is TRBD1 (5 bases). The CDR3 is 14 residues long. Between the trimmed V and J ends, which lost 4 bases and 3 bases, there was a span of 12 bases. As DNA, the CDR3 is TGTGCCAGCAGTTACTACGGGACGGACTATGGCTACACCTTC. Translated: CASSYYGTDYGYTF.

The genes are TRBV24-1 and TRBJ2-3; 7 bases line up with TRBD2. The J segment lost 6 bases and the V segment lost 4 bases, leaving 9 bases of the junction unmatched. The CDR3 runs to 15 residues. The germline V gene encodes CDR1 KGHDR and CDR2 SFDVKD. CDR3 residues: CATSDLKRDDDTQYF. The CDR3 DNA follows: TGTGCCACCAGTGACCTGAAGCGGGATGATGATACGCAGTATTTT.

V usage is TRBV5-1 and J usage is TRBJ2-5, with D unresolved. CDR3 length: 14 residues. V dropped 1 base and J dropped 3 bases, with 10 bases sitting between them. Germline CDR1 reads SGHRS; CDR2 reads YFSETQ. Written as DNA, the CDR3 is TGCGCCAGCAGCTTGTCAGTACCAGAAGAGACCCAGTACTTC. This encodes CASSLSVPEETQYF.

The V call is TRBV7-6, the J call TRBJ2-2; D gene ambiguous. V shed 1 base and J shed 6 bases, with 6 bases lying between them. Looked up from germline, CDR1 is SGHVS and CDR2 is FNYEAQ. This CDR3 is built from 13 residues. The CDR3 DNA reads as TGTGCCAGCAGCTTAGGGTCCTCCGGGGAGCTGTTTTTT. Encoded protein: CASSLGSSGELFF. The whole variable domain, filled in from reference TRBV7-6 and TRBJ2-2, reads GAGVSQSPRYKVTKRGQDVALRCDPISGHVSLYWYRQALGQGPEFLTYFNYEAQQDKSGLPNDRFSAERPEGSISTLTIQRTEQRDSAMYRCASSLGSSGELFFGEGSRLTVL.

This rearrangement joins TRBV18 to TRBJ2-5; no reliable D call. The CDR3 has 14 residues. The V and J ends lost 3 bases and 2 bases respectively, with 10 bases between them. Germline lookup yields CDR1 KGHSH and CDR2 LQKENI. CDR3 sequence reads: CASSPESRQETQYF. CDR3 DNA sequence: TGTGCCAGCTCACCTGAGAGCAGACAAGAGACCCAGTACTTC.

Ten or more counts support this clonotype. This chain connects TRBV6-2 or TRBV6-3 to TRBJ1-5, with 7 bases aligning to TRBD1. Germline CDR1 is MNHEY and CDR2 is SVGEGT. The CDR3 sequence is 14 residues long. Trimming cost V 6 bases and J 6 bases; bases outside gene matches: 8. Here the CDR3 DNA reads TGTGCCAGCAGCGTTACAGGGGAAGCTCAGCCCCAGCATTTT. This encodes CASSVTGEAQPQHF.

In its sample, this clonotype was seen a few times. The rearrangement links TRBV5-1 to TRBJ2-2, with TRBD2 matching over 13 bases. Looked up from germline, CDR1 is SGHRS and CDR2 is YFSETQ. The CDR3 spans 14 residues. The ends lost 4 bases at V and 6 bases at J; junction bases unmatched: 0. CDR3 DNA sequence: TGCGCCAGCAGCGGACTAGCGGGAGCCGGGGAGCTGTTTTTT. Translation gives CASSGLAGAGELFF.

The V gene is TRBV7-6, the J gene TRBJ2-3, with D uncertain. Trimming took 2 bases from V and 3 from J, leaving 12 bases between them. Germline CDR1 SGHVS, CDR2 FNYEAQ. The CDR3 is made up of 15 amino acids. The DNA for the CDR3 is TGTGCCAGCAGCTTACTGGGTCTCCAGACAGATACGCAGTATTTT. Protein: CASSLLGLQTDTQYF.

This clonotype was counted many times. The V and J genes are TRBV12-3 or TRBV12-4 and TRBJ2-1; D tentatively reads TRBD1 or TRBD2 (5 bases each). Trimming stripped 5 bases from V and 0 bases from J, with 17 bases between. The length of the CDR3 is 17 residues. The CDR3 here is CASSHLRGPSSYNEQFF. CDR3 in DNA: TGTGCCAGCAGTCACCTGAGGGGCCCTAGCTCCTACAATGAGCAGTTCTTC.

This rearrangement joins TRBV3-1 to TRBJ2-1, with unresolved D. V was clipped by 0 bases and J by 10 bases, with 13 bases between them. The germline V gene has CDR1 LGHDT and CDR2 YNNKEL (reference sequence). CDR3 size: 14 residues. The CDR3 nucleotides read TGTGCCAGCAGCCAAGATCGTGGGCAAAGGGAGCAGTTCTTC. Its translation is CASSQDRGQREQFF.